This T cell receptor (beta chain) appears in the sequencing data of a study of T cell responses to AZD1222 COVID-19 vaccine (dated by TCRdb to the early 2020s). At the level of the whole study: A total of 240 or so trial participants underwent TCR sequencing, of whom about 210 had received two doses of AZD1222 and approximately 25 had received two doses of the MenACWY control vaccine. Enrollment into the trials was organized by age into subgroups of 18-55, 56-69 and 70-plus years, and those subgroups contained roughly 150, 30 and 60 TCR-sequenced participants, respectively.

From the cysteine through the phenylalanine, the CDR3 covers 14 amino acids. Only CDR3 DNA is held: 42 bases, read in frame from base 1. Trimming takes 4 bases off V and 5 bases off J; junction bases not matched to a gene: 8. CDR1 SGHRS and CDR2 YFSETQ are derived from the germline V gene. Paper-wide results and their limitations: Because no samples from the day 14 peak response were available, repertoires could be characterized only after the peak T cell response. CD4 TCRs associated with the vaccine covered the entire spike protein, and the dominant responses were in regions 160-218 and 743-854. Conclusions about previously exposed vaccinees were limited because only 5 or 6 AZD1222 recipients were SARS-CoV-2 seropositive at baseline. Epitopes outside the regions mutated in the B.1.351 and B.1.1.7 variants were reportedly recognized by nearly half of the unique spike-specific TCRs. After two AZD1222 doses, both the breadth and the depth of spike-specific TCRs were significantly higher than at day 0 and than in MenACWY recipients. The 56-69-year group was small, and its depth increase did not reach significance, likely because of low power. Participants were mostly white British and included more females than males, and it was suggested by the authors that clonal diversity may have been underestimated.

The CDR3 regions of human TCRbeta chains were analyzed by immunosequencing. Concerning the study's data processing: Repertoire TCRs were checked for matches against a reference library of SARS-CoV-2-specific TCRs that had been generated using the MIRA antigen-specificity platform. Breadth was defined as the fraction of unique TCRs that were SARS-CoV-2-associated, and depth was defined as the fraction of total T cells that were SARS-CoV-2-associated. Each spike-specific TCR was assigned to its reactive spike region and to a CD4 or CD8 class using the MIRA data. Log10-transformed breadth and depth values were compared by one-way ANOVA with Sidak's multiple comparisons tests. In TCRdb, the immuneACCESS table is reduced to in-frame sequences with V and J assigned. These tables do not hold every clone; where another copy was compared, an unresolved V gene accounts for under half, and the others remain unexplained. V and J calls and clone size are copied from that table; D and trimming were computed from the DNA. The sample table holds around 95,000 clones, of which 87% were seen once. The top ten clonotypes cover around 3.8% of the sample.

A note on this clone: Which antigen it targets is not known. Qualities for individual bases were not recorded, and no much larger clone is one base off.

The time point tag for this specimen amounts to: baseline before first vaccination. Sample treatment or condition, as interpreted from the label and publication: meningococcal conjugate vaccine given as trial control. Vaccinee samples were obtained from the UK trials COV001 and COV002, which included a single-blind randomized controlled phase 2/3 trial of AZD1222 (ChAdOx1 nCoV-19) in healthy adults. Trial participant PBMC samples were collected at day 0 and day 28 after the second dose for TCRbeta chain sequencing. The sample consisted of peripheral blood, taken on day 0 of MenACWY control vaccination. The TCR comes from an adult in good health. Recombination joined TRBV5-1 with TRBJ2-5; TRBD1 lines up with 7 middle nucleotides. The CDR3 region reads CASSLQGVHETQYF. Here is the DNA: TGCGCCAGCAGCCTCCAGGGGGTCCATGAGACCCAGTACTTC.